A selection of T cell receptor beta chains follows, all from one sample in a study of OX40 agonist ivuxolimab in advanced cancers. Repertoires were generated with immunoSEQ multiplex PCR, while TCRdb's copy carries only in-frame clones and drops some. This sample carries 20,000 to 25,000 clones, about four fifths of them seen once, and the ten largest clones take roughly 34%. Sequenced here: CD4+ or CD8+ T cells sorted from blood, sampled in a trial of the OX40 agonist ivuxolimab. The receptors derive from an adult with an advanced solid tumor such as melanoma, head and neck, liver or kidney cancer. Each CDR3 is given with its conserved first and last residue. D genes are given only for firm matches. For some rows the clone size is stated as once, few or many, or as a class when expanded; others skip it.

v_gene	d_gene	j_gene	len	abundance	CDR3nt	CDR3aa
TRBV13	TRBD1	TRBJ2-7	15	.	TGTGCCAGCAGCTTAGACGGACAGGGTCTCGTCGAGCAGTACTTC	CASSLDGQGLVEQYF
TRBV2	TRBD2	TRBJ2-1	15	.	TGTGCCAGCAGTGGGACTAGCGGAGAGTACAATGAGCAGTTCTTC	CASSGTSGEYNEQFF
TRBV7-6	.	TRBJ1-5	13	.	TGTGCCAGCAGCTTAGCGCGGTATCAGCCCCAGCATTTT	CASSLARYQPQHF
TRBV5-8	TRBD1	TRBJ1-4	14	.	TGTGCCAGCAGGGGGGACAGGGAGGGTGAAAAACTGTTTTTT	CASRGDREGEKLFF
TRBV27	TRBD1	TRBJ2-1	17	.	TGTGCCAGCAGTTTATCTCCCGGACAGGGGGCGCAAAATGAGCAGTTCTTC	CASSLSPGQGAQNEQFF
TRBV7-6	TRBD2	TRBJ2-3	15	.	TGTGCCAGCAGCCTCACCGGGGGGTCCCCAGATACGCAGTATTTT	CASSLTGGSPDTQYF
TRBV10-1	.	TRBJ2-2	15	.	TGCGCCAGCAGTCCCCTGAGAGGACCCACCGGGGAGCTGTTTTTT	CASSPLRGPTGELFF
TRBV5-6	.	TRBJ2-7	12	.	TGTGCCAGCAGCCCGGGTGGCTACGAGCAGTACTTC	CASSPGGYEQYF
TRBV6-4	TRBD2	TRBJ2-3	15	medium-sized	TGTGCCAGCAGTGACGGGGTAGCGGGAGTGGATACGCAGTATTTT	CASSDGVAGVDTQYF
TRBV30	TRBD1	TRBJ2-5	15	.	TGTGCCTGGAGTGTACTAGGGACAGGGGAAGAGACCCAGTACTTC	CAWSVLGTGEETQYF
TRBV13	.	TRBJ2-3	16	.	TGTGCCAGCAGCTTAGGCCCGCCGCGGGGCACAGATACGCAGTATTTT	CASSLGPPRGTDTQYF
TRBV19	.	TRBJ2-7	13	few	TGTGCCAGTAGTATAGGCAGGTTCTACGAGCAGTACTTC	CASSIGRFYEQYF
TRBV6-1	.	TRBJ2-1	19	.	TGTGCCAGCAGTGAACCCTGGGCAACCCGGGACACTGTCTACAATGAGCAGTTCTTC	CASSEPWATRDTVYNEQFF
TRBV6-5	TRBD2	TRBJ2-7	14	.	TGTGCCAGCAGTAGCGGGAGAGGTTATGACGAGCAGTACTTC	CASSSGRGYDEQYF
TRBV5-6	.	TRBJ1-2	14	.	TGTGCCAGCAGCGTTCGGGGGGCGGTCTATGGCTACACCTTC	CASSVRGAVYGYTF
TRBV27	.	TRBJ2-3	15	once	TGTGCCAGCAGTCCCGGAGTTTATCGGGAAGATACGCAGTATTTT	CASSPGVYREDTQYF
TRBV7-9	TRBD2	TRBJ2-3	14	.	TGTGCCAGCAGCCAAACGAGCGGGGCAGATACGCAGTATTTT	CASSQTSGADTQYF
TRBV6-1	TRBD2	TRBJ2-1	15	.	TGTGCCAGCAGTGATCTAGCGGGACATCAGAATGAGCAGTTCTTC	CASSDLAGHQNEQFF
TRBV14	.	TRBJ2-7	16	once	TGTGCCAGCAGCCAAGAGAGTTTCCGACAGGCCTACGAGCAGTACTTC	CASSQESFRQAYEQYF
TRBV6-1	.	TRBJ1-5	14	.	TGTGCCAGCGGGTGGAGGGGAAGCAATCAGCCCCAGCATTTT	CASGWRGSNQPQHF
TRBV25-1	.	TRBJ2-5	15	few	TGTGCCAGCAGTGAATATTTTGGGACTCAAGAGACCCAGTACTTC	CASSEYFGTQETQYF
TRBV27	.	TRBJ2-1	15	.	TGTGCCAGCAGTCTCAGAGTAGAGTCCTACAATGAGCAGTTCTTC	CASSLRVESYNEQFF
TRBV15	.	TRBJ1-5	12	.	TGTGCCACCAGCAGAGATTATGGGCCCCAGCATTTT	CATSRDYGPQHF
TRBV7-8	TRBD1	TRBJ2-5	15	.	TGTGCCAGCAGCTTAGCCGGGACAGGGGAAGAGACCCAGTACTTC	CASSLAGTGEETQYF
TRBV28	.	TRBJ2-7	14	once	TGTGCCAGCAGTTTCAGGCGGGACTTTAACGAGCAGTACTTC	CASSFRRDFNEQYF
TRBV5-6	TRBD1	TRBJ1-1	15	once	TGTGCCAGCAGCTTGTGGGACAGGGATGTTGTTATGGCTTTCTTT	CASSLWDRDVVMAFF
TRBV5-1	.	TRBJ1-1	12	.	TGCGCCAGCAGCTTTGAGAACACTGAAGCTTTCTTT	CASSFENTEAFF
TRBV6-5	.	TRBJ1-1	14	.	TGTGCCAGCAGTTACAGGGCGACGAACACTGAAGCTTTCTTT	CASSYRATNTEAFF
TRBV13	.	TRBJ2-2	11	.	TGTGCCAGCAGCTTCCCCGGGGAGCTGTTTTTT	CASSFPGELFF
TRBV7-8	TRBD2	TRBJ2-1	15	.	TGTGCCAGCAGCCGACTAGCGGGAGGGCCAGATGAGCAGTTCTTC	CASSRLAGGPDEQFF
TRBV20-1	.	TRBJ2-1	10	.	TGCAGTGCCTCCTACAATGAGCAGTTCTTC	CSASYNEQFF
TRBV5-1	.	TRBJ1-3	14	.	TGCGCCAGCAGCTTTTCTTCCTCTGGAAACACCATATATTTT	CASSFSSSGNTIYF
TRBV7-3	.	TRBJ2-7	13	.	TGTGCCAGCAGTTTCGACATATCCTACGAGCAGTACTTC	CASSFDISYEQYF
TRBV6-6	.	TRBJ2-1	11	few	TGTGCCAGCAACACCCCCTATGAGCAGTTCTTC	CASNTPYEQFF
TRBV7-2	TRBD1	TRBJ1-1	17	.	TGTGCCAGCAGCTTAGCGCGGACAGGCCTCCTGCTCACTGAAGCTTTCTTT	CASSLARTGLLLTEAFF
TRBV19	TRBD1	TRBJ2-5	17	.	TGTGCCAGTCGACCTAGGACAGGGGGCACCCCCCAAGAGACCCAGTACTTC	CASRPRTGGTPQETQYF
TRBV18	.	TRBJ1-5	14	medium-sized	TGTGCCAGCTCACCACCGGGGGAAGGTCAGCCCCAGCATTTT	CASSPPGEGQPQHF
TRBV19	TRBD2	TRBJ2-3	14	once	TGTGCCAGTAGTAGGGCTAGCGGATCAGATACGCAGTATTTT	CASSRASGSDTQYF
TRBV28	.	TRBJ1-4	13	.	TGTGCCAGCAACCCCCCGAGGGAAGGAAAACTGTTTTTT	CASNPPREGKLFF
TRBV6-5	.	TRBJ1-4	14	.	TGTGCCAGCAGTTTTAAGCCTGAACTTGGAAAACTGTTTTTT	CASSFKPELGKLFF
TRBV4-1	.	TRBJ2-7	15	.	TGCGCCAGCAGCCAAGTCACCACAGGGGCGGGAGAGCAGTACTTC	CASSQVTTGAGEQYF
TRBV5-1	.	TRBJ1-4	14	.	TGCGCCAGCAGTACTGACCCAACTAATGAAAAACTGTTTTTT	CASSTDPTNEKLFF
TRBV11-2	.	TRBJ2-7	13	.	TGTGCCAGCAGCTCTCAGGACCTCTACGAGCAGTACTTC	CASSSQDLYEQYF
TRBV27	TRBD2	TRBJ2-7	17	.	TGTGCCAGCAGTTCACTACTAGCGGGAGGGCCTTCCTACGAGCAGTACTTC	CASSSLLAGGPSYEQYF
TRBV27	TRBD1	TRBJ2-1	15	.	TGTGCCAGTCAAAGAAGACAGGGGGGCTTCAATGAGCAGTTCTTC	CASQRRQGGFNEQFF
TRBV10-3	.	TRBJ2-7	15	once	TGTGCCATCAGTGAGTCAACGAGCGGGCTATACGAGCAGTACTTC	CAISESTSGLYEQYF
TRBV27	.	TRBJ1-2	13	few	TGTGCCAGCAGTTTATTAGGGGGGGCTGGCTACACCTTC	CASSLLGGAGYTF
TRBV2	.	TRBJ2-7	14	.	TGTGCCAGCTGCGACGGCAGCAGCTCCTACGAGCAGTACTTC	CASCDGSSSYEQYF
TRBV6-5	TRBD1	TRBJ1-5	14	.	TGTGCCAGCAGCCGCGACAGGGGAGGACAGCCCCAGCATTTT	CASSRDRGGQPQHF
TRBV27	TRBD2	TRBJ2-7	14	.	TGTGCCAGCAGAACAGCGGGAGGTTTTGACGAGCAGTACTTC	CASRTAGGFDEQYF
TRBV6-1	TRBD1	TRBJ2-1	12	once	TGTGCCAGTAGGGGGCAGAACAATGAGCAGTTCTTC	CASRGQNNEQFF
TRBV6-5	.	TRBJ2-2	14	few	TGTGCCAGCAGTTACAAGGGAGACACCGGGGAGCTGTTTTTT	CASSYKGDTGELFF
TRBV7-8	.	TRBJ1-1	17	.	TGTGCCAGCACCCTAGGGAGGGTTCTTACCCAGGGCACTGAAGCTTTCTTT	CASTLGRVLTQGTEAFF
TRBV4-2	.	TRBJ2-7	13	.	TGTGCCAGCAGCCACCCTGGGGCCTACGAGCAGTACTTC	CASSHPGAYEQYF
TRBV5-3	TRBD1	TRBJ2-2	15	once	TGTGCCAGAAGCTATGGACAGGGGGCTACCGGGGAGCTGTTTTTT	CARSYGQGATGELFF
TRBV25-1	TRBD2	TRBJ2-3	15	.	TGTGCCAGCAGTGCCCTAGCGGGAGGGACAGATACGCAGTATTTT	CASSALAGGTDTQYF
TRBV5-1	.	TRBJ2-7	15	.	TGCGCCAGCAGCTTGGGCGGGACTCGCGACTACGAGCAGTACTTC	CASSLGGTRDYEQYF